Presented here are 23 T cell receptor beta chains from one specimen sequenced in a study of identical twins (dated by TCRdb to the mid-2010s). Receptor libraries were prepared by 5' RACE. TCRdb records Illumina HiSeq 2000 as the sequencer. TCRdb took the public reads, trimmed them with fastp at Q25, ran MiXCR for clone calling and kept in-frame beta chains. Rows with a matching CDR3 protein are joined into one entry that keeps the most common DNA and genes. A total of around 490,000 distinct CDR3 sequences appear in this sample, roughly 15% of them only once. The ten largest account for roughly 0.4% of the sample. The same sample was also studied in work on yellow fever vaccine responses in identical twins.

Sequencing used CD4+ T cells sorted from blood. Receptor source: a woman aged 18-30 years in good health.

This clonotype was counted ten times or more. The chain employs TRBV5-6 and TRBJ2-3; D is perhaps TRBD2 (6 bases). The CDR3 has 15 residues. V was trimmed by 6 bases and J by 3 bases, leaving 17 bases between them. CDR1 and CDR2 (germline): SGHDT, YYEEEE. CDR3 in DNA: TGTGCCAGCAAGGGACTCTGGTCGGCTACAGATACGCAGTATTTT. Translating gives CASKGLWSATDTQYF.

This clonotype has a single count. An end of the junction does not agree with germline; a read error may underlie this. CDR3 sequence reads: CSAYQGLEHFF. CDR3 nucleotide sequence: TGCAGTGCATACCAGGGGCTGGAGCACTTCTTC. The chain has TRBV20-1 and TRBJ2-1; TRBD1 might be the D (6 bases). The CDR3 totals 11 residues. Germline CDR1 DFQATT, CDR2 SNEGSKA (reference sequence).

The chain has TRBV27 and TRBJ2-7, with TRBD2 identical over 8 bases. This CDR3 is built from 14 residues. V shed 4 bases and J 2 bases; nucleotides not matched to a gene: 4. CDR1 is MNHEY, CDR2 SMNVEV, per germline (reference sequence). DNA for the CDR3: TGTGCCAGCAGTTACCGGGAGGGCCCCTACGAGCAGTACTTC. This encodes CASSYREGPYEQYF.

This clonotype was counted between two and nine times. The chain couples TRBV29-1 to TRBJ1-3; no reliable D call. V was pared by 2 bases and J by 0 bases, with 8 bases between. Germline CDR1 and CDR2: SQVTM and ANQGSEA. This CDR3 comprises 14 residues. CDR3 loop: CSVEKAASGNTIYF. For the CDR3, the DNA is TGCAGCGTTGAAAAAGCAGCCTCTGGAAACACCATATATTTT.

This clonotype appeared a few times. The chain is built from TRBV10-3 and TRBJ1-3, with D unclear. V was pared by 0 bases and J by 0 bases, with 6 bases between. Germline values: CDR1 ENHRY, CDR2 SYGVKD. This CDR3 has 15 residues. The CDR3 sequence is CAISESAGSGNTIYF. In DNA, the CDR3 is TGTGCCATCAGTGAGTCAGCAGGCTCTGGAAACACCATATATTTT.

The V and J genes are TRBV27 and TRBJ2-2; possible D gene TRBD1, 5 bases. Germline CDR1 MNHEY, CDR2 SMNVEV (reference sequence). V gave up 10 bases and J gave up 5 bases, with 23 bases separating them. The CDR3 sequence is 16 residues long. CDR3: CAIGRLRGRGTGELFF. The CDR3 bases are TGTGCCATCGGGCGTTTAAGGGGTCGAGGTACCGGGGAGCTGTTTTTT.

This clonotype turned up a few times. The rearrangement joins TRBV12-3 or TRBV12-4 to TRBJ1-5; the D gene is possibly TRBD1 (6 bases). Trimming removed 4 bases at V and 6 bases at J, with 7 bases between. This CDR3 spans 12 amino acids. The CDR3 here is CASSWGAQPQHF. CDR3 DNA: TGTGCCAGCAGTTGGGGGGCTCAGCCCCAGCATTTT.

This clonotype showed up just a few times. The chain combines TRBV5-1 with TRBJ1-1, with D unresolved. The germline gives CDR1 SGHRS, CDR2 YFSETQ. This CDR3 spans 14 amino acids. With 3 bases removed from V and 0 bases from J, the gap between germline ends came to 9 bases. CDR3: CASSSSDLNTEAFF. DNA for the CDR3: TGCGCCAGCAGCTCGAGCGACCTGAACACTGAAGCTTTCTTT.

This clonotype has at least ten counts. This rearrangement joins TRBV12-3 or TRBV12-4 to TRBJ1-1; 7 bases map to TRBD1. This CDR3 region has 17 residues. V shed 3 bases, J shed 1 base, and the junction held 11 bases outside the gene matches. The CDR3 region has the DNA TGTGCCAGCAGTTTGAGATCTTGGGGGACAGAGAACACTGAAGCTTTCTTT. This encodes CASSLRSWGTENTEAFF.

This clonotype has only a few counts. The CDR3 loop reads CASSQELGGTQYF. CDR3 DNA sequence: TGTGCCAGCAGCCAAGAGCTGGGAGGTACGCAGTATTTT. V usage is TRBV3-1 and J usage is TRBJ2-3; weak D call: TRBD2 (6 bases). The germline V and J ends were trimmed by 0 bases and 8 bases, with 9 bases remaining between them. Germline CDR1 and CDR2: LGHDT and YNNKEL (reference sequence). The CDR3 sequence is 13 residues long.

This clonotype was seen only a few times. The chain links TRBV12-3 or TRBV12-4 to TRBJ2-4; 7 bases align to TRBD1. The junction had 16 bases not matched to a gene; V was cut back by 5 bases and J by 3 bases. The length of the CDR3 is 18 residues. CDR3 in DNA: TGTGCCAGCAGTCCTGACAGGGCGGTACGCTTAGGCAAAAACATTCAGTACTTC. Translating it yields CASSPDRAVRLGKNIQYF.

The chain is built from TRBV7-2 and TRBJ2-1; D is unresolved. CDR1 and CDR2 (germline): SGHTA, FQGNSA. Trimming removed 3 bases at V and 1 base at J, with 10 bases between. The CDR3 covers 15 residues. The CDR3 coding sequence is TGTGCCAGCAGCTTTAGTATCAGGTCCTACAATGAGCAGTTCTTC. As protein: CASSFSIRSYNEQFF.

This clonotype was found a few times. The V gene is TRBV14, the J gene TRBJ2-3, with 13 nucleotides matching TRBD2. CDR3 length: 16 amino acids. The germline gives CDR1 SGHDN, CDR2 FVKESK. V lost 4 bases and J lost 5; bases outside the gene matches: 6. The CDR3: CASSPTTSGRRDTQYF. The CDR3 coding sequence is TGTGCCAGCAGCCCTACGACTAGCGGGAGGCGAGATACGCAGTATTTT.

The V call is TRBV10-3, the J call TRBJ2-2; D unclear. Germline CDR1 is ENHRY and CDR2 is SYGVKD. CDR3 size: 16 residues. V lost 4 bases and J lost 2, with 14 bases in between. The CDR3 is CAISASASTNTGELFF. The CDR3 coding sequence is TGTGCCATCAGTGCCTCAGCGAGTACCAACACCGGGGAGCTGTTTTTT.

CDR3 in amino acids: CAISERDYLTGELFF. The CDR3 region has the DNA TGTGCCATCAGTGAAAGGGACTACCTCACCGGGGAGCTGTTTTTT. The genes are TRBV10-3 and TRBJ2-2; TRBD2 matches 7 bases. Trimming cost V 3 bases and J 4 bases; bases outside gene matches: 5. The length of the CDR3 is 15 residues. Germline V gene data show CDR1 as ENHRY and CDR2 as SYGVKD.

This clonotype was picked up a small number of times. Its ends do not fully match the called genes, so a read error is possible. The CDR3 nucleotides read TGCAGTGCTAGAGAAGGGAGACTAGTTGTATTC. Its protein product is CSAREGRLVVF. This chain links TRBV20-1 with TRBJ2-1; TRBD2 might be the D (6 bases). The germline gives CDR1 DFQATT, CDR2 SNEGSKA (reference sequence). The CDR3 has 11 amino acids.

This clonotype was observed a few times. The chain couples TRBV2 to TRBJ2-2; TRBD1 aligns across 10 bases. Losses at the gene ends were 4 bases for V and 4 bases for J; bases not matched to a gene: 6. This CDR3 has 16 amino acids. The germline gives CDR1 SNHLY, CDR2 FYNNEI. The CDR3 region is CASSVGDRGPTGELFF. In nucleotides, the CDR3 is TGTGCCAGCAGTGTTGGGGACAGGGGACCCACCGGGGAGCTGTTTTTT.

J is TRBJ1-2 and V is TRBV20-1; 7 bases are shared with TRBD1. V lost 5 bases, J lost 6 bases, and 9 bases stayed unmatched. Germline CDR1 reads DFQATT; CDR2 reads SNEGSKA (reference sequence). This CDR3 is 13 amino acids long. CDR3 nucleotide sequence: TGCAGTGCTTTAAGACAGGGCGATAATGGCTACACCTTC. It translates to CSALRQGDNGYTF.

In DNA, the CDR3 is TGTGCCAGCAGCCAAGTGCAGGGTTGGGACGAGCAGTACTTC. Its translation is CASSQVQGWDEQYF. This rearrangement joins TRBV3-1 to TRBJ2-7, with D tentatively TRBD1 (5 bases). The CDR3 has 14 residues. Germline V gene lookup returns CDR1 LGHDT and CDR2 YNNKEL (reference sequence). Trimming pared 1 base from V and 5 bases from J, leaving 12 bases between.

This clonotype occurred many times. The chain uses TRBV11-2 and TRBJ1-6, with D maybe TRBD1 (6 bases). This CDR3 is 15 amino acids long. Germline V gene sequence: CDR1 SGHAT, CDR2 FQNNGV. Trimming pared 1 base from V and 6 bases from J, leaving 10 bases between. The CDR3 loop reads CASSLAGAGNSPLHF. CDR3 nucleotide sequence: TGTGCCAGCAGCTTAGCAGGGGCCGGTAATTCACCCCTCCACTTT.

This clonotype was counted a few times. The rearrangement joins TRBV5-1 to TRBJ2-1, with 11 positions matching TRBD2. CDR1 is SGHRS and CDR2 is YFSETQ in the germline V gene. V trimming: 4 bases; J trimming: 7 bases; junction bases outside the gene matches: 7. The CDR3 spans 15 residues. The CDR3: CASSPRGTSGNEQFF. CDR3 bases: TGCGCCAGCAGCCCCCGGGGGACTAGCGGTAATGAGCAGTTCTTC.

CDR3 sequence: CSATSGRAANEQFF. CDR3 bases: TGCAGTGCTACTAGCGGGAGGGCCGCCAATGAGCAGTTCTTC. The J gene is TRBJ2-1, the V gene TRBV20-1, with 12 bases aligning to TRBD2. After removal of 4 bases from V and 6 bases from J, the junction contained 4 bases not matched to a gene. The length of the CDR3 is 14 residues. Germline CDR1 reads DFQATT; CDR2 reads SNEGSKA (reference sequence).

This clonotype has a single count. V and J are TRBV28 and TRBJ1-5; D gene ambiguous. Trimming took off 2 bases at V and 3 bases at J, with 14 bases between the two ends. The CDR3 totals 16 residues. CDR1 and CDR2 from the germline V gene are MDHEN and SYDVKM. The CDR3 protein is CASSLVAWQSNQPQHF. In nucleotides, the CDR3 is TGTGCCAGCAGTTTAGTTGCGTGGCAGTCCAATCAGCCCCAGCATTTT.